Listed below are T cell receptor beta chains from one sample, sequenced in a study of T cell responses to AZD1222 COVID-19 vaccine. This table comes from immunoSEQ multiplex PCR, and its TCRdb copy is limited to in-frame clones, with some not included. The sample includes approximately 100,000 clones, around nine tenths seen only once; the top ten take over 2%. The specimen was peripheral blood, collected 28 days after the second AZD1222 dose. Receptors were obtained from an adult who received the AZD1222 COVID-19 vaccine. Both conserved end residues are part of each CDR3. A D gene is named only where the DNA matches it firmly. Clone size is given for some rows only: seen once, a few or many times, or a class if the clone is expanded.

>TRBD1|NA|TRBV6-1|TRBJ2-1
TGTGCCAGCAGTGAATTCCTGGACAGGCGAAAGGCTTTAGATGAGCAGTTCTTC
CASSEFLDRRKALDEQFF
>TRBD1|NA|TRBV7-2|TRBJ1-2
TGTGCCAGCAGCTTAGGACAGGGCCGTGGCTACACCTTC
CASSLGQGRGYTF
>NA|NA|TRBV11-2|TRBJ2-7
TGTGCCAGCAGCTTAGCCTGGCAGAGCTCCTACGAGCAGTACTTC
CASSLAWQSSYEQYF
>NA|NA|TRBV7-3|TRBJ2-7
TGTGCCACCCGGCGTCTGGGGGCCAACTACTACGAGCAGTACTTC
CATRRLGANYYEQYF
>TRBD1|NA|TRBV6-6|TRBJ1-5
TGTGCCAGCACACAGACAGGGACTCAGCCCCAGCATTTT
CASTQTGTQPQHF
>TRBD1|NA|TRBV4-3|TRBJ2-5
TGCGCCAGCAGCCAAGTAATTGGGACAGGGTCGAAGACCCAGTACTTC
CASSQVIGTGSKTQYF
>NA|NA|TRBV5-1|TRBJ2-7
TGCGCCAGCAGCTCTGGCGTTTCGGGGGGCAACGCCGAGCAGTACTTC
CASSSGVSGGNAEQYF
>NA|NA|TRBV12-3/TRBV12-4|TRBJ2-2
TGTGCCAGCAGCATATCGAACACCGGGGAGCTGTTTTTT
CASSISNTGELFF
>NA|NA|TRBV4-1|TRBJ2-7
TGCGCCAGCAGCCAAGGGCAGGATTACGAGCAGTACTTC
CASSQGQDYEQYF
>NA|NA|TRBV3-1/TRBV3-2|TRBJ1-4
TGTGCCAGCAGCCAAGTTGGGGGGCAGGGTGAAAAACTGTTTTTT
CASSQVGGQGEKLFF
>NA|few|TRBV29-1|TRBJ1-1
TGCAGCGTGTGTGCAGGGAGGGGGAACACTGAAGCTTTCTTT
CSVCAGRGNTEAFF
>NA|once|TRBV19|TRBJ2-1
NA
CASTSDSSSYNEQFF
>NA|NA|TRBV10-3|TRBJ2-1
TGTGCCATCAGCCCACTAGAAATGGGCAATGAGCAGTTCTTC
CAISPLEMGNEQFF
>TRBD1|NA|TRBV4-1|TRBJ2-7
TGCGCCAGCAGCCAAGAACCCCCATGGGACAGGGCGAACGAGCAGTACTTC
CASSQEPPWDRANEQYF
>TRBD2|NA|TRBV12-5|TRBJ2-7
TGTGCTAGTGGTTTGGTTCCTAGCGGGACTCGGGAGTACGAGCAGTACTTC
CASGLVPSGTREYEQYF
>NA|NA|TRBV2|TRBJ1-5
TGTGCCAGCATCTTGGACGCAAGTAGCAATCAGCCCCAGCATTTT
CASILDASSNQPQHF
>TRBD1|NA|TRBV6-5|TRBJ1-2
TGTGCCAGCAGTCCACAGGGGTCGTCTAACTATGGCTACACCTTC
CASSPQGSSNYGYTF
>TRBD1|NA|TRBV7-8|TRBJ1-3
TGTGCCAGCAGCTTATACTCGGTCCCGGGACAGGGATCGTCTGGAAACACCATATATTTT
CASSLYSVPGQGSSGNTIYF
>TRBD2|NA|TRBV7-9|TRBJ2-1
TGTGCCAGCAGTCGAGCGGGAGGGCCGCCTGAGCAGTTCTTC
CASSRAGGPPEQFF
>TRBD1|NA|TRBV5-1|TRBJ2-3
TGCGCCAGCAGCCGGACAGGGGGATCAGATACGCAGTATTTT
CASSRTGGSDTQYF
>NA|NA|TRBV28|TRBJ1-5
TGTGCCAGCAGTTTAAAAGGCAGGAGCAATCAGCCCCAGCATTTT
CASSLKGRSNQPQHF
>NA|NA|TRBV30|TRBJ1-1
TGTGCCTGGATTAAGGGACTGAACACTGAAGCTTTCTTT
CAWIKGLNTEAFF
>NA|NA|TRBV7-2|TRBJ1-4
TGTGCCAGCAGCTTAGGGTTAGGGTTTAATGAAAAACTGTTTTTT
CASSLGLGFNEKLFF
>TRBD2|NA|TRBV7-9|TRBJ2-2
TGTGCCAGCACCGCGGGGGTGGAGCTGTTTTTT
CASTAGVELFF
>NA|NA|TRBV6-4|TRBJ1-1
TGTGCCAGCAGGGGTTCACTAGACACTGAAGCTTTCTTT
CASRGSLDTEAFF
>NA|NA|TRBV2|TRBJ1-2
TGTGCCAGCAGTGAAGGCGCCCCACTATTGGAAGGCTACACCTTC
CASSEGAPLLEGYTF
>TRBD2|few|TRBV6-5|TRBJ2-7
TGTGCCAGCAGTTACGGGACTAGCGGCTACGAGCAGTACTTC
CASSYGTSGYEQYF
>NA|NA|TRBV14|TRBJ2-5
TGTGCCAGCAGCCAAGATATAACGTACCAAGAGACCCAGTACTTC
CASSQDITYQETQYF
>NA|NA|TRBV28|TRBJ2-2
TGTGCCAGCAGTTTGGGGAGTACGATTGGGGCGAACACCGGGGAGCTGTTTTTT
CASSLGSTIGANTGELFF
>NA|NA|TRBV28|TRBJ2-1
TGTGCCAGCAGTCCTCAAACGGGTCTCTACAATGAGCAGTTCTTC
CASSPQTGLYNEQFF
>TRBD2|NA|TRBV7-9|TRBJ2-2
TGTGCCAGCAGCCATACCGGGACTAGCTCAAGCGGGGAGCTGTTTTTT
CASSHTGTSSSGELFF
>NA|NA|TRBV18|TRBJ2-7
TGTGCCAGCTCACGGATGCCAGGGCGGGACGAGCAGTACTTC
CASSRMPGRDEQYF
>NA|NA|TRBV6-5|TRBJ2-5
TGTGCCAGCAGTTACTACAGTTCTGAGACCCAGTACTTC
CASSYYSSETQYF
>TRBD1|NA|TRBV29-1|TRBJ2-2
TGCAGCGTTAGGACAGGGAGAGCCGGGGAGCTGTTTTTT
CSVRTGRAGELFF
>NA|once|TRBV15|TRBJ2-2
TGTGCCACCACCATCCGCACCCCCTATCCGGGGAACACCGGGGAGCTGTTTTTT
CATTIRTPYPGNTGELFF
>NA|NA|TRBV4-3|TRBJ1-2
TGCGCCAGCAGCCAAGCGCGAGGTTGGAGGACTAACTATGGCTACACCTTC
CASSQARGWRTNYGYTF
>TRBD1|NA|TRBV27|TRBJ2-1
TGTGCCAGCAGTTCCCCGGGACAGGGTCATAATGAGCAGTTCTTC
CASSSPGQGHNEQFF
>NA|NA|TRBV5-4|TRBJ2-2
TGTGCCAGCAGCTTGGGATTGGGGCCTAGCGAAGCCGGGGAGCTGTTTTTT
CASSLGLGPSEAGELFF
>NA|NA|TRBV11-3|TRBJ2-5
TGTGCCAGCAGCTTATCGGCAGGGGCAGAGACCCAGTACTTC
CASSLSAGAETQYF
>NA|NA|TRBV12-3/TRBV12-4|TRBJ2-7
TGTGCCAGCAGTTTAGGGGGACTCTACGAGCAGTACTTC
CASSLGGLYEQYF
>NA|NA|TRBV6-2/TRBV6-3|TRBJ2-3
TGTGCCAGCAGTGACGACTTGGATACGCAGTATTTT
CASSDDLDTQYF
>TRBD1|NA|TRBV19|TRBJ1-2
TGTGCCAGTAGTCCGTGGACAGGGAGAGTTGAGGATGGCTACACCTTC
CASSPWTGRVEDGYTF
>TRBD1|once|TRBV2|TRBJ1-4
TGTGCCAGCAGAACAGGGGGGGGTGAAAAACTGTTTTTT
CASRTGGGEKLFF
>TRBD1|NA|TRBV2|TRBJ1-1
TGTGCCAGCACCCCCGAGACAGGGGGAAATGAAGCTTTCTTT
CASTPETGGNEAFF
>TRBD1|NA|TRBV7-9|TRBJ1-2
TGTGCCAGCAGCTTAACTGGACAGGGAAGGGGGTACACCTTC
CASSLTGQGRGYTF
>TRBD2|few|TRBV28|TRBJ2-7
TGTGCCAGCAGCTTACTGCTAGCGGACTCCTACGAGCAGTACTTC
CASSLLLADSYEQYF
>NA|NA|TRBV2|TRBJ1-1
TGTGCCAGCAAAGAAGATGGAGGGGTGAACACTGAAGCTTTCTTT
CASKEDGGVNTEAFF
>NA|NA|TRBV7-3|TRBJ2-5
TGTGCCAGCAGCGCCGGCCCCCAAGAGACCCAGTACTTC
CASSAGPQETQYF